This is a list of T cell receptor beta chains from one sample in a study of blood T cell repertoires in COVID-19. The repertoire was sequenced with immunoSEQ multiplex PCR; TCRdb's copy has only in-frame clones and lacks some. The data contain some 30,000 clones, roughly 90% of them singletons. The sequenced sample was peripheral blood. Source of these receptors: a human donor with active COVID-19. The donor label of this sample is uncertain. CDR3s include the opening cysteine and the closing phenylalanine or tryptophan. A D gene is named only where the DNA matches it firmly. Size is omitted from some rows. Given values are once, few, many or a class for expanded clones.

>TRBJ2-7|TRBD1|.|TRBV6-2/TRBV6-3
CASSYGGQAQNYEQYF
TGTGCCAGCAGTTACGGAGGACAGGCTCAGAACTACGAGCAGTACTTC
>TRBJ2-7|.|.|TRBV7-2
CASSPGLYRASSYEQYF
TGTGCCAGCAGCCCTGGTTTATACAGGGCCAGCTCCTACGAGCAGTACTTC
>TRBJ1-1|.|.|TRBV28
CASSFPGQFF
TGTGCCAGCAGTTTCCCGGGTCAATTCTTT
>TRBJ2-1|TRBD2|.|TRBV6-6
CASGAAGGMNEQFF
TGTGCCAGCGGGGCAGCGGGGGGGATGAATGAGCAGTTCTTC
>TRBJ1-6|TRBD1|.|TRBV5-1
CASSFTGTGNSPLHF
TGCGCCAGCAGCTTTACCGGGACAGGGAATTCACCCCTCCACTTT
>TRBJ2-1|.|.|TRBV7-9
CASSLGDEQFF
TGTGCCAGCAGCTTAGGCGATGAGCAGTTCTTC
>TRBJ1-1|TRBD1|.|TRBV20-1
CSASGDRNTEAFF
TGCAGTGCTAGTGGGGACAGGAACACTGAAGCTTTCTTT
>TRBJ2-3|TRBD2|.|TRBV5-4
CASSLRTSMDTQYF
TGTGCCAGCAGCCTACGGACTAGCATGGATACGCAGTATTTT
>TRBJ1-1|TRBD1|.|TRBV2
CASRDREGRTEAFF
TGTGCCAGCCGGGACAGGGAGGGTCGGACTGAAGCTTTCTTT
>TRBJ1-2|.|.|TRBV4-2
CASSQVTTPVPYGYTF
TGTGCCAGCAGCCAAGTAACAACCCCAGTCCCCTATGGCTACACCTTC
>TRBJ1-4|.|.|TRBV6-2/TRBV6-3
CASSPTGKWEKLFF
TGTGCCAGCAGTCCAACCGGGAAATGGGAAAAACTGTTTTTT
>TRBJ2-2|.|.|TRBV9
CASSVVTAGELFF
TGTGCCAGCAGCGTAGTAACTGCCGGGGAGCTGTTTTTT
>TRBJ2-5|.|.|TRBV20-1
CSAPGETQYF
TGCAGTGCCCCGGGAGAGACCCAGTACTTC
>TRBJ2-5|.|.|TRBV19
CASSTWTEETQYF
TGTGCCAGTAGTACGTGGACAGAAGAGACCCAGTACTTC
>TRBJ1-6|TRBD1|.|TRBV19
CASSMGQGIFNSPLHF
TGTGCCAGTAGTATGGGACAGGGGATTTTTAATTCACCCCTCCACTTT
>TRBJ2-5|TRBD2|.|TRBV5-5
CASSLARVGSGGPEETQYF
TGTGCCAGCAGCTTGGCCAGGGTGGGTAGCGGGGGACCCGAAGAGACCCAGTACTTC
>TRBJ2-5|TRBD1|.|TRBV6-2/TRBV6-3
CASSQSGQGYSETQYF
TGTGCCAGCAGCCAATCCGGACAGGGGTACTCGGAGACCCAGTACTTC
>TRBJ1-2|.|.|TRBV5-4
CASTLGGGGNYGYTF
TGTGCCAGCACCTTAGGAGGCGGTGGGAACTATGGCTACACCTTC
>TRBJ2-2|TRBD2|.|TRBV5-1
CASSLELADTGELFF
TGCGCCAGCAGCTTGGAACTAGCGGACACCGGGGAGCTGTTTTTT
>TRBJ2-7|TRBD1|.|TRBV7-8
CASSPQGAGSEQYF
TGTGCCAGCAGCCCGCAGGGGGCCGGGTCCGAGCAGTACTTC
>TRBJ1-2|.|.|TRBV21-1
CASSKVGQGVIYGYTF
TGTGCCAGCAGCAAAGTCGGACAGGGGGTAATCTATGGCTACACCTTC
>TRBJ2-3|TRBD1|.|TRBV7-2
CASSLEGATLHTDTQYF
TGTGCCAGCAGCTTAGAGGGGGCGACACTCCACACAGATACGCAGTATTTT
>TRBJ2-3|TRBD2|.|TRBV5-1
CASSLAGSGGKTDTQYF
TGCGCCAGCAGCTTGGCCGGTAGCGGGGGGAAGACAGATACGCAGTATTTT
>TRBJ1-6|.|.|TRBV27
CASNLIGALYNSPLHF
TGTGCCAGCAATTTAATAGGGGCACTTTATAATTCACCCCTCCACTTT
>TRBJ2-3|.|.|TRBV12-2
CASRLEGQGSSTDTQYF
TGTGCAAGTCGCTTAGAGGGACAGGGGAGTAGCACAGATACGCAGTATTTT
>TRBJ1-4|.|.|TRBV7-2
CASSLMGVGRKLFF
TGTGCCAGCAGCTTAATGGGCGTGGGGCGAAAACTGTTTTTT
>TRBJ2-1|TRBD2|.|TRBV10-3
CAISPGLANNEQFF
TGTGCCATCAGTCCGGGACTAGCAAACAATGAGCAGTTCTTC
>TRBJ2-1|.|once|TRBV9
CASSVAGQFAHEQFF
TGTGCCAGCAGCGTAGCAGGGCAATTCGCCCATGAGCAGTTCTTC
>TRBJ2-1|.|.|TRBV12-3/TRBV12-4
CASRATSNNEQFF
TGTGCCAGCAGGGCCACCAGTAACAATGAGCAGTTCTTC
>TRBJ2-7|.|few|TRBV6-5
CASSYEQGFEEQYF
TGTGCCAGCAGCTACGAGCAGGGTTTTGAGGAGCAGTACTTC
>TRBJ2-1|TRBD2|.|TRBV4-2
CASSQRTSGAYNEQFF
TGTGCCAGCAGCCAGAGGACTAGCGGAGCCTACAATGAGCAGTTCTTC
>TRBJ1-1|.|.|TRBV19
CASRGPSSAQGTEAFF
TGTGCCAGTAGAGGGCCCTCCTCCGCCCAGGGCACTGAAGCTTTCTTT
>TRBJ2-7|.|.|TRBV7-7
CASSLSGTYEQYF
TGTGCTAGCAGCTTATCCGGGACCTACGAGCAGTACTTC
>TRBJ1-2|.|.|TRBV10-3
CATARDNYGYTF
TGTGCCACCGCGCGGGACAACTATGGCTACACCTTC
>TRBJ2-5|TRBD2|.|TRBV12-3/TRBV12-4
CASHRGGQETQYF
TGTGCCAGCCACCGCGGGGGCCAAGAGACCCAGTACTTC
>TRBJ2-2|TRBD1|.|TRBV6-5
CASSSSDRVDTGELFF
TGTGCCAGCAGTTCCTCAGACAGGGTGGACACCGGGGAGCTGTTTTTT
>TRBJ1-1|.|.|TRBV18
CASSPAFQGNTEAFF
TGTGCCAGCTCACCTGCTTTCCAGGGGAACACTGAAGCTTTCTTT
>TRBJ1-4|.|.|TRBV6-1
CASSGPQGFTNEKLFF
TGTGCCAGCAGTGGTCCCCAGGGGTTCACTAATGAAAAACTGTTTTTT
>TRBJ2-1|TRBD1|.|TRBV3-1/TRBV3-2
CASSPMTGGINEQFF
TGTGCCAGCAGCCCAATGACAGGGGGGATAAATGAGCAGTTCTTC
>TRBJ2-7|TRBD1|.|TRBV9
CASSAGTGTGTYEQYF
TGTGCCAGCAGCGCAGGGACCGGGACAGGGACCTACGAGCAGTACTTC
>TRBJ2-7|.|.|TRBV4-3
CASSQRVVGNYEQYF
TGCGCCAGCAGCCAGAGGGTAGTTGGTAACTACGAGCAGTACTTC
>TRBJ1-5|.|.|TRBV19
CASSPRRTPQPQHF
TGTGCCAGTAGTCCACGTAGGACACCTCAGCCCCAGCATTTT